The rows below give T cell receptor beta chains drawn from one sample of a study of T cells after somatic rescue of genetic block. The assay was immunoSEQ multiplex PCR, and TCRdb's table has in-frame clones only and misses some. The top ten hold roughly 3% of the sample, which has 55,000 to 75,000 clones, just under 95% seen once. Sequenced input: peripheral blood mononuclear cells (PBMCs). The receptors come from a man in his forties. Both conserved end residues are part of each CDR3.

V	J	CDR3
TRBV27	TRBJ2-5	CASSSQPPGSGERETQYF
TRBV10-3	TRBJ2-1	CAISESQRLAMVDEQFF
TRBV5-4	TRBJ2-5	CASSWGGDQYF
TRBV2	TRBJ2-7	CASKGQAYEQYF
TRBV6-7	TRBJ1-5	CASSPTPAVGSNQPQHF
TRBV4-3	TRBJ2-2	CASSQDLNTGELFF
TRBV28	TRBJ1-4	CASSTRRDRREKLFF
TRBV11-2	TRBJ1-5	CASSLDRRGPQHF
TRBV7-9	TRBJ2-1	CASSRLAGESVYEQFF
TRBV27	TRBJ2-5	CASSLWGLATSKETQYF
TRBV4-1	-	CASSQTTGTSGYEQYF
TRBV5-4	TRBJ2-6	CASSFQGTGANVLTF
TRBV19	TRBJ2-7	CASSPTSGSEQYF
TRBV19	TRBJ2-7	CASSPADGYPYEQYF
TRBV15	TRBJ2-7	CATSREGQGAYEQYF